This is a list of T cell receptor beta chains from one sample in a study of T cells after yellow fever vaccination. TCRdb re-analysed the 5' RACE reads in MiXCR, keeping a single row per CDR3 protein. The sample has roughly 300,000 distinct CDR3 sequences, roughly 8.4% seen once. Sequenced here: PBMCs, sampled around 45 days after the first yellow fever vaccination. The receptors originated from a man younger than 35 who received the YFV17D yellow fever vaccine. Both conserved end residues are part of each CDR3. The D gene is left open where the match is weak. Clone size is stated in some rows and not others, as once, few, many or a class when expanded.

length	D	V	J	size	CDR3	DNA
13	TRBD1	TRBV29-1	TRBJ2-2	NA	CSARDRLTGELFF	TGCAGCGCCAGGGACAGGCTCACCGGGGAGCTGTTTTTT
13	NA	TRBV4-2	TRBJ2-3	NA	CASSQAELDTQYF	TGTGCCAGCAGCCAAGCCGAGTTGGATACGCAGTATTTT
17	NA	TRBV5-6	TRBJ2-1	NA	CASSLVGGGGGYNEQFF	TGTGCCAGCAGCTTGGTAGGCGGGGGCGGCGGTTACAATGAGCAGTTCTTC
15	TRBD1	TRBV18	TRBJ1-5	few	CASSIGTGKNQPQHF	TGTGCCAGCTCAATCGGGACAGGGAAGAATCAGCCCCAGCATTTT
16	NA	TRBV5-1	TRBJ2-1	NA	CASSLSYSTSYNEQFF	TGCGCCAGCAGCTTGTCATACAGTACCTCCTACAATGAGCAGTTCTTC
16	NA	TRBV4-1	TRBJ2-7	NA	CASSQELRAKRREQYF	TGCGCCAGCAGCCAAGAATTAAGGGCCAAACGGAGGGAGCAGTACTTC
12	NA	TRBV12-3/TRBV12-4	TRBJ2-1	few	CASLSRRNEQFF	TGTGCCAGCCTTTCGCGGAGGAATGAGCAGTTCTTC
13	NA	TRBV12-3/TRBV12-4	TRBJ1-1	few	CASSLTRGTEAFF	TGTGCCAGCAGTTTAACTCGAGGCACTGAAGCTTTCTTT
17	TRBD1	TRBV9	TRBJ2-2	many	CASSVVGQAANTGELFF	TGTGCCAGCAGCGTAGTAGGACAGGCTGCGAACACCGGGGAGCTGTTTTTT
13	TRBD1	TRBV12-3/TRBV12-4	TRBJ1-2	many	CASSTRQGGGYTF	TGTGCCAGCAGTACGAGACAGGGGGGGGGCTACACCTTC
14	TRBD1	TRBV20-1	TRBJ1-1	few	CSASAGTGSTEAFF	TGCAGTGCTAGCGCCGGGACAGGGTCGACTGAAGCTTTCTTT
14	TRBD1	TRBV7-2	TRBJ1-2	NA	CASSFWGRGSGYTF	TGTGCCAGCAGCTTTTGGGGCAGGGGGAGTGGCTACACCTTC
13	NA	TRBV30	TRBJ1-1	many	CACVRGAGGEAFF	TGTGCCTGTGTCAGGGGAGCAGGCGGTGAAGCTTTCTTT
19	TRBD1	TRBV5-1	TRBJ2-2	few	CASSLATATGVLDTGELFF	TGCGCCAGCAGCTTGGCCACTGCGACAGGGGTTTTGGACACCGGGGAGCTGTTTTTT
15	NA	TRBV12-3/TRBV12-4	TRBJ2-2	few	CASTPRVSNTGELFF	TGTGCCAGCACCCCCAGGGTTTCGAACACCGGGGAGCTGTTTTTT
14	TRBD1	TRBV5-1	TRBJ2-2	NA	CASSSDRSTGELFF	TGCGCCAGCAGCTCGGACAGGAGCACCGGGGAGCTGTTTTTT
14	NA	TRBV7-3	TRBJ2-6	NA	CASSPGTSANVLTF	TGTGCCAGCAGCCCCGGGACAAGTGCCAACGTCCTGACTTTC
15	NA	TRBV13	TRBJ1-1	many	CASSLGGPENTEAFF	TGTGCCAGCAGCTTAGGGGGACCGGAGAACACTGAAGCTTTCTTT
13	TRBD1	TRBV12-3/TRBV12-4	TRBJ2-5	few	CASSGQGLKTQYF	TGTGCCAGCAGTGGACAGGGATTAAAGACCCAGTACTTC
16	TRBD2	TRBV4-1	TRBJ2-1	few	CASSQGLADSYNEQFF	TGCGCCAGCAGCCAAGGGCTAGCGGACTCCTACAATGAGCAGTTCTTC
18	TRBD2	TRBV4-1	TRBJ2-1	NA	CASSQGLAGGPAYNEQFF	TGCGCCAGCAGCCAAGGACTAGCGGGGGGGCCTGCCTACAATGAGCAGTTCTTC
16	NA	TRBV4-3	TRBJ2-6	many	CASSQESSSGANVLTF	TGCGCCAGCAGCCAAGAGAGTAGCTCTGGGGCCAACGTCCTGACTTTC
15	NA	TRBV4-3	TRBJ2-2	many	CASSQYQGQGGELFF	TGCGCCAGCAGCCAATACCAGGGGCAGGGCGGGGAGCTGTTTTTT
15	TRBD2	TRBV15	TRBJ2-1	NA	CATSRDQASGFLRFF	TGTGCCACCAGCAGAGATCAGGCTAGCGGGTTTCTTCGGTTCTTC
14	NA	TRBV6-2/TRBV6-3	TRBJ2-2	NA	CASSYSLGFGELFF	TGTGCCAGCAGTTACTCGTTGGGTTTCGGGGAGCTGTTTTTT
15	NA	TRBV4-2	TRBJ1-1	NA	CASSQGVQENTEAFF	TGTGCCAGCAGCCAAGGGGTTCAGGAGAACACTGAAGCTTTCTTT
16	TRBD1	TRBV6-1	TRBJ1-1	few	CATRPGLGGWEAEAFF	TGTGCCACCCGACCGGGGTTAGGGGGCTGGGAGGCTGAAGCTTTCTTT
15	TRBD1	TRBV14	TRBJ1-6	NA	CASSFSYRGGTPLHF	TGTGCCAGCAGCTTTTCTTACAGGGGGGGGACACCCCTCCACTTT
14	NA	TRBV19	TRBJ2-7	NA	CASSSLLTRYEQYF	TGTGCCAGTAGCTCCCTGTTGACGCGCTACGAGCAGTACTTC
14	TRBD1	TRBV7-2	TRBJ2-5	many	CASSSTGSQETQYF	TGTGCCAGCAGCTCGACAGGGTCCCAAGAGACCCAGTACTTC
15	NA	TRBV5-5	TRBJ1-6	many	CASSLESSYNSPLHF	TGTGCCAGCAGCTTGGAGAGCTCCTATAATTCACCCCTCCACTTT
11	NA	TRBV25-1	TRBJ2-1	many	CASSGQNEQFF	TGTGCCAGCAGTGGGCAAAATGAGCAGTTCTTC
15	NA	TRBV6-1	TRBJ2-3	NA	CASSLEPGRTDTQYF	TGTGCCAGCAGCCTTGAACCGGGCCGCACAGATACGCAGTATTTT
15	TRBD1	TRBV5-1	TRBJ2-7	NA	CASSLAGTGTYEQYF	TGCGCCAGCAGCTTGGCCGGGACAGGGACCTACGAGCAGTACTTC
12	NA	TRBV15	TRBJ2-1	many	CATSSDGPEQFF	TGTGCCACCAGCAGCGACGGACCCGAGCAGTTCTTC
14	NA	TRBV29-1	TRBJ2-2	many	CSAQRGVPTGELFF	TGCAGCGCCCAAAGGGGTGTTCCTACCGGGGAGCTGTTTTTT
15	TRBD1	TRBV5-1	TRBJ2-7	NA	CASSFPQTGGDEQYF	TGCGCCAGCAGCTTCCCACAGACAGGGGGCGACGAGCAGTACTTC